The entry below describes one TCR beta chain. The antigen remains undetermined. The sample belongs to a study of beta chain features in type 1 diabetes. V was pared by 1 base and J by 1 base, with 4 bases between. Germline loops: CDR1 SGHTA, CDR2 FQGTGA. The CDR3 is made up of 13 amino acids. The study reverse transcribed the entire isolated RNA, so it sequenced expressed TCRB transcripts. Assay used: immunoSEQ multiplex PCR; TCRdb lists only in-frame clones, some missing. Here the sample spans around 360,000 clones, about 12% being singletons. Findings and caveats of the study: Within each of all four CD4+ subsets, Type 1 diabetes patients had TCRB CDR3s that were moderately but significantly shorter.

This receptor was obtained from a woman aged 18-29 years with type 1 diabetes. The chain combines TRBV7-3 with TRBJ1-1; D is unresolved. Sequencing used naive CD4+ T cells from blood. CDR3 coding DNA: TGTGCCAGCAGCTTAAGAGAGAACACTGAAGCTTTCTTT. It codes for CASSLRENTEAFF.